The T cell receptor beta chain under discussion was sequenced for a study of response to subunit inactivated influenza vaccine. Study-wide results and limits: Authors suggested each seasonal influenza vaccination recruits few new T cells.

Many counts were recorded for this clonotype. The antigen is not known. TCRdb re-called the RT-PCR reads with MiXCR, one entry per CDR3 protein. The sample has about 570,000 distinct CDR3 sequences; roughly 12% are singletons. The sample was also reused in another study, on T cells expressing NK-cell markers. That work states: UMIs were included in TCR beta cDNA generated by 5'RACE template switching. In the group of eight sequenced donors, seven were HCMV-seropositive and one was seronegative. A range of about 1.0-8% of CD8+ T cells consisted of dominant NKG2C+ clonotypes in 6 or 7 donors. The study did not resolve the HCMV specificity of expanded NKG2C+ T cell clones.

This TCR was recovered from a man aged 45-65 years who received an inactivated influenza vaccine. This material consisted of PBMCs from blood, taken on the day of vaccination.

The CDR3: CSASLAGGYEQYF. In DNA form, the CDR3 reads TGCAGTGCTAGCCTAGCGGGGGGCTACGAGCAGTACTTC. The rearrangement links TRBV20-1 to TRBJ2-7, with 11 nucleotides matching TRBD2. CDR3 length: 13 residues. Germline CDR1 is DFQATT and CDR2 is SNEGSKA (reference sequence). V gave up 3 bases and J gave up 3 bases; unmatched junction bases: 1.